The entry below describes one T cell receptor beta chain. The target antigen is unknown. Sequencing used cDNA as its template, made by extracting RNA and reverse transcribing it. Generated by immunoSEQ multiplex PCR, the TCRdb table keeps only in-frame clones and is missing some. The sample consists of 95,000 to 120,000 clones, 56% of them appearing once. The source of the sample is a study of CD8+ T cells in alopecia areata. The CDR3 loop spans 15 amino acids. Losses at the gene ends were 3 bases for V and 6 bases for J; bases not matched to a gene: 9. Germline CDR1 is LNHDA and CDR2 is SQIVND (reference sequence). Study conclusions and caveats: Lesional tissue from the scalp (especially in alopecia totalis/universalis) showed higher clonality than normal scalp.

Treatment denoted: oral pan-JAK inhibitor, 5-10 mg twice daily. The rearrangement uses TRBV19 and TRBJ1-1, with TRBD1 identical over 8 bases. The sequence was collected from a human donor with alopecia areata. The sample here was CD4+ T cells sorted from blood, taken at week 24, from a patient treated with tofacitinib. CDR3 protein: CASSIDRGRDAEAFF. As DNA, the CDR3 is TGTGCCAGTAGTATTGACAGGGGTAGAGACGCTGAAGCTTTCTTT.